This TCR beta chain was identified in a study of spatial heterogeneity in lung cancer. As for the study in general: The authors sequenced available follow-up PBMC samples, taken a median of roughly 24 months after resection. Detected sequences consistently included more beta-chain ones than alpha-chain ones. General study results and limits: Blood showed ubiquitous tumor TCRs more often at resection than at routine follow-up.

On each TCR cDNA molecule, a unique molecular identifier was present. Via MiXCR, TCRdb re-called the 5' RACE reads, giving one row per CDR3 protein. This sample has under 30,000 distinct CDR3 sequences, with approximately 5.4% found just once. This clonotype has more than one count but fewer than ten. Its antigen is undetermined. CDR3 length: 15 amino acids. CDR1 and CDR2 from the germline V gene are KGHDR and SFDVKD. Unmatched junction bases numbered 2, after V lost 4 bases and J lost 5 bases. Specified time point: blood at routine non-recurrence follow-up after resection. Whole RNA, which was extracted from tumor, nontumor lung tissue or frozen PBMC, was sequenced without any cell sorting.

Specimen: PBMCs, collected at follow-up. The clonotype comes from a male donor with early-stage non-small cell lung cancer. This chain uses TRBV24-1 with TRBJ2-1, with 12 bases aligning to TRBD2. The CDR3 region is CATSERTSGNNEQFF. Written as DNA, the CDR3 is TGTGCCACCAGTGAACGGACTAGCGGGAACAATGAGCAGTTCTTC.